This TCR beta chain was captured by sequencing in a study of cytomegalovirus exposure and HLA in healthy donors. Primers: 60 Vbeta forward and 13 Jbeta reverse. Measured with immunoSEQ multiplex PCR; TCRdb has only the in-frame clones, and not every one. The sample records fewer than 250,000 clones, more than 60% being singletons. Study results and caveats: Researchers catalogued some 160 TCR beta chains as cytomegalovirus-associated.

With respect to this clone: The antigen is unknown.

The TCR was taken from a woman between 25 and 40 years old in good health and CMV-seronegative. The sequenced sample consisted of PBMCs.

This CDR3 is CASSHLAGVEETQYF. CDR3 sequence (DNA): TGTGCCAGCAGCCACCTAGCGGGGGTGGAGGAGACCCAGTACTTC. This chain links TRBV4-2 with TRBJ2-5; 10 nucleotides align to TRBD2. There are 15 residues in the CDR3. Germline lookup yields CDR1 LGHNA and CDR2 YNFKEQ. V dropped 3 bases and J dropped 5; count of bases not matched to a gene: 6.